This TCR beta chain came from a study of OX40 agonist ivuxolimab in advanced cancers. Concerning this clone: Other nucleotide sequences in the sample specify the same CDR3.

Measured with immunoSEQ multiplex PCR; TCRdb has only the in-frame clones, and not every one. Of tens of thousands of clones in the sample, 84% were seen once. V lost 3 bases, J lost 5 bases, and 7 bases lay in between. The CDR3 is made up of 12 amino acids. The germline CDR1 and CDR2 sequences are SGHVS and FNYEAQ. The material sequenced was CD4+ or CD8+ T cells sorted from blood, taken in a trial of the OX40 agonist ivuxolimab. The source is an adult with an advanced solid tumor such as melanoma, head and neck, liver or kidney cancer. V is TRBV7-6 and J is TRBJ1-1, with D unclear. CDR3 in amino acids: CASSFTGTEAFF. CDR3 nucleotides: TGTGCCAGCAGCTTCACGGGGACTGAAGCTTTCTTT.